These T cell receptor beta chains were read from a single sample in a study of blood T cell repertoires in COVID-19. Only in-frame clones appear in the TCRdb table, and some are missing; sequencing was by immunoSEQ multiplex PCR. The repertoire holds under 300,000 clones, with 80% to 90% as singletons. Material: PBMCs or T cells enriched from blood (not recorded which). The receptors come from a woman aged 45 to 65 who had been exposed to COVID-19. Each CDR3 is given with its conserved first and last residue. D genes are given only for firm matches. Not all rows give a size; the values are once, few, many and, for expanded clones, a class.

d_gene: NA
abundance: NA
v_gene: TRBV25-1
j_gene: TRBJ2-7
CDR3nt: TGTGCCAGTTTACAGGGCTACGAGCAGTACTTC
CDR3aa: CASLQGYEQYF

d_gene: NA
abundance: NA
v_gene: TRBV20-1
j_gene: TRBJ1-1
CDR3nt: TGCAGTGCTAGTTGGCAAGACACTGAAGCTTTCTTT
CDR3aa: CSASWQDTEAFF

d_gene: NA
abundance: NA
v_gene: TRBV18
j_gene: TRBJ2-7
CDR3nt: TGTGCCAGCTCACCCTCGCCGGTTGGCGAGCAGTACTTC
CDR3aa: CASSPSPVGEQYF

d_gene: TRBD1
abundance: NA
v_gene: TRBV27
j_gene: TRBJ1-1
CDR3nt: TGTGCCAGCAGTCACCCAAGGACAGGGACGGTGACTTTCTTT
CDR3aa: CASSHPRTGTVTFF

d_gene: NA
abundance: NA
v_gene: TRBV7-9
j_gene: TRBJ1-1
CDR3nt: TGTGCCAGCAGCTTAGCGAGGGGCAGGGAGGGAGCTTTCTTT
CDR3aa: CASSLARGREGAFF

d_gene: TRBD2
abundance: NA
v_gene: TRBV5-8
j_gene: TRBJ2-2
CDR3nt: TGTGCCAGCCGCCGAGGCGGACTAGCGGGTTTCACCGGGGAGCTGTTTTTT
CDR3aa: CASRRGGLAGFTGELFF

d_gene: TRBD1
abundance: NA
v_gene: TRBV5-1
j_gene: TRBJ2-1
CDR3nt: TGCGCCAGCAGCACAGGACAGGGGGCGCGGGATGAGCAGTTCTTC
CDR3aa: CASSTGQGARDEQFF

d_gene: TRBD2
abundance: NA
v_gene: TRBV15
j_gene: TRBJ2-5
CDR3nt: TGTGCCACCAGCAGAGAACGGCGGGGGGTCCAAGAGACCCAGTACTTC
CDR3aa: CATSRERRGVQETQYF

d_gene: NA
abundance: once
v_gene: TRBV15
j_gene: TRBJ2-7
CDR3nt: TGTGCCACCAGCACTGGAGGAGGGTCAAGCGACGAGCAGTACTTC
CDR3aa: CATSTGGGSSDEQYF

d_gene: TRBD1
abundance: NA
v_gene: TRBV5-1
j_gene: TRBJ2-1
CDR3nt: TGCGCCAGCAGCTTGATTATGGGACAGTACAATGAGCAGTTCTTC
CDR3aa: CASSLIMGQYNEQFF

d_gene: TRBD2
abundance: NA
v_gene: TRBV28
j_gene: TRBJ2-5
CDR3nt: TGTGCCAGCAGCCTACCCGGACTAGCGGGGATGGAGACCCAGTACTTC
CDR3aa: CASSLPGLAGMETQYF